Shown below are 4 T cell receptor beta chains from a single sample sequenced in a study of T cell changes during pregnancy in multiple sclerosis. TCRdb's copy holds only in-frame clones and misses some; the assay was immunoSEQ multiplex PCR. Of more than 65,000 clones listed, over 85% are singletons. The sequences come from peripheral blood, collected in the first trimester of pregnancy. The receptors were gathered from a female donor with multiple sclerosis, enrolled in a pregnancy study.

This sequence joins TRBV4-1 and TRBJ2-2; tentative D call: TRBD1 (5 bases). The V and J ends lost 2 bases and 3 bases respectively, with 19 bases between them. The CDR3 length is 18 residues. CDR1 is MGHRA and CDR2 is YSYEKL in the germline V gene. The CDR3 here is CASSQPPTARWDTGELFF. The CDR3 region has the DNA TGCGCCAGCAGCCAACCTCCGACAGCCCGGTGGGACACCGGGGAGCTGTTTTTT.

The rearrangement links TRBV2 to TRBJ2-2; D possibly corresponds to TRBD1 (6 bases). Deletions cut 8 bases from V and 5 bases from J, with 18 bases between. The CDR3 spans 15 residues. Germline assignment: CDR1 SNHLY and CDR2 FYNNEI. CDR3 bases: TGTGCCAGCCGAGCGGCAGGGGCACAGACCGGGGAGCTGTTTTTT. Translation: CASRAAGAQTGELFF.

J is TRBJ2-7 and V is TRBV19, with 9 bases aligning to TRBD2. The germline CDR1 and CDR2 sequences are LNHDA and SQIVND (reference sequence). The ends lost 9 bases at V and 2 bases at J; junction bases unmatched: 17. The CDR3 consists of 17 residues. CDR3 region: CASSPAGGPTATYEQYF. For the CDR3, the DNA is TGTGCCAGCAGTCCAGCGGGGGGCCCGACCGCTACCTACGAGCAGTACTTC.

This chain connects TRBV19 to TRBJ2-1; 11 nucleotides line up with TRBD2. Germline V gives CDR1 LNHDA, CDR2 SQIVND (reference sequence). The CDR3 consists of 18 residues. Trimming removed 8 bases from V and 4 bases from J; junction bases left unmatched: 16. The CDR3 reads CASRWGTSGRGRYNEQFF. The DNA for the CDR3 is TGTGCCAGTCGATGGGGGACTAGCGGAAGAGGAAGGTACAATGAGCAGTTCTTC.